Listed here is a single T cell receptor beta chain. Its matching antigen is unknown. The data are from a study of shared clonotypes between healthy human individuals. Study-wide points: In this cohort, only blood was sampled, and tissue repertoires likely differ.

CD45RA+ naive and CD45RA-negative memory subsets were separated from CD4+ cells. V lost 3 bases and J 10 bases, leaving 7 bases between the germline ends. Germline V lookup: CDR1 KGHSH, CDR2 LQKENI. The CDR3 is 11 residues long. Measured with immunoSEQ multiplex PCR; TCRdb has only the in-frame clones, and not every one. Of 1,400,000 or so clones listed, about 98.5% are singletons. The genes are TRBV18 and TRBJ2-1; no clear D. This TCR came from a man aged 25 to 40 in good health. The sample was naive CD4+ T cells sorted from blood. The subset: CD45RA+ positively selected. CDR3 amino acids: CASSPLVEQFF. The CDR3 bases are TGTGCCAGCTCACCGCTTGTGGAGCAGTTCTTC. Full variable domain (rest looked up from reference TRBV18 and TRBJ2-1): NAGVMQNPRHLVRRRGQEARLRCSPMKGHSHVYWYRQLPEEGLKFMVYLQKENIIDESGMPKERFSAEFPKEGPSILRIQQVVRGDSAAYFCASSPLVEQFFGPGTRLTVL.